This T cell receptor beta chain was captured in a study of blood T cell repertoires in COVID-19. Germline CDR1 is MNHEY and CDR2 is SVGEGT. Trimming cost V 6 bases and J 5 bases; bases outside gene matches: 10. The CDR3 length is 15 residues. Measured with immunoSEQ multiplex PCR; TCRdb has only the in-frame clones, and not every one. The data hold 250,000 to 300,000 clones, with 88% observed a single time. This sequence originates from a woman between 35 and 50 years old who had recovered from COVID-19. The genes are TRBV6-2 or TRBV6-3 and TRBJ1-5, with 7 bases lining up with TRBD1. What was sequenced was peripheral blood. The CDR3 spells CASSRRDSRHQPQHF. The CDR3 bases are TGTGCCAGCAGCAGACGGGACAGCCGGCATCAGCCCCAGCATTTT.